This is a list of T cell receptor beta chains from one sample in a study of metastatic and nonmetastatic thyroid tumors. Via MiXCR, TCRdb re-called the PCR reads. Among tens of thousands of clones listed, roughly 24% were seen once. Material: tumor tissue. Source of these receptors: a female donor with papillary thyroid cancer or a benign thyroid nodule (not recorded which). Some clones in this sample may be carry-over from other donors' samples. CDR3s include the opening cysteine and the closing phenylalanine or tryptophan. D genes are given only for firm matches. A row's size may be missing; if present it is once, few, many or a size class.

j_call: TRBJ2-1; v_call: TRBV20-1; clone_size: NA; d_call: NA; cdr3_nt: TGCAGTGCTAGAGATATCACGGGAGACAGCTCCTACAATGAGCAGTTCTTC; cdr3_aa: CSARDITGDSSYNEQFF
j_call: TRBJ2-7; v_call: TRBV27; clone_size: few; d_call: TRBD2; cdr3_nt: TGTGCCAGCAGTCTCTCTAGCGGGAGAAGCGACGAGCAGTACTTC; cdr3_aa: CASSLSSGRSDEQYF
j_call: TRBJ2-3; v_call: TRBV20-1; clone_size: many; d_call: TRBD2; cdr3_nt: TGCAGTGCGTCCGGGACTAGCGGGAGGGCCTCAGATACGCAGTATTTT; cdr3_aa: CSASGTSGRASDTQYF
j_call: TRBJ2-7; v_call: TRBV18; clone_size: NA; d_call: NA; cdr3_nt: TGTGCCAGCTCACGGGACAAGGACGCCGAGCAGTACTTC; cdr3_aa: CASSRDKDAEQYF
j_call: TRBJ2-5; v_call: TRBV20-1; clone_size: many; d_call: TRBD2; cdr3_nt: TGCAGTGCTAGGGGGCTAGGGACTAGCGGGTTCCAGGAGACCCAGTACTTC; cdr3_aa: CSARGLGTSGFQETQYF
j_call: TRBJ2-1; v_call: TRBV20-1; clone_size: many; d_call: TRBD2; cdr3_nt: TGCAGTGCTCCTAGCGGGAGGGCCACGGATGAGCAGTTCTTC; cdr3_aa: CSAPSGRATDEQFF
j_call: TRBJ2-7; v_call: TRBV20-1; clone_size: NA; d_call: NA; cdr3_nt: TGCAGTGCTAGCGACCATAGGACTCGAGGAGACGAGCAGTACTTC; cdr3_aa: CSASDHRTRGDEQYF
j_call: TRBJ1-2; v_call: TRBV28; clone_size: many; d_call: NA; cdr3_nt: TGTGCCAGCGGATCCCCGAACAGATACTATGGCTACACCTTC; cdr3_aa: CASGSPNRYYGYTF
j_call: TRBJ1-2; v_call: TRBV18; clone_size: NA; d_call: NA; cdr3_nt: TGTGCCAGCTCACCAAGCATGGCCCAAGGCTATGGCTACACCTTC; cdr3_aa: CASSPSMAQGYGYTF
j_call: TRBJ2-3; v_call: TRBV6-1; clone_size: many; d_call: TRBD2; cdr3_nt: TGTGCCAGCAGAAAAAGCGGGGGGGCCACAGATACGCAGTATTTT; cdr3_aa: CASRKSGGATDTQYF
j_call: TRBJ2-7; v_call: TRBV15; clone_size: few; d_call: NA; cdr3_nt: TGTGCCACCAGCAGGGTCACCCAAGCACTATCGGGAGAGCAGTACTTC; cdr3_aa: CATSRVTQALSGEQYF
j_call: TRBJ2-7; v_call: TRBV6-1; clone_size: few; d_call: TRBD1; cdr3_nt: TGTGCCAGCACCCCCGGGACAGGGGGTTACGAGCAGTACTTC; cdr3_aa: CASTPGTGGYEQYF
j_call: TRBJ2-7; v_call: TRBV30; clone_size: few; d_call: NA; cdr3_nt: TGTGCCTGGAGGAACGGACACTCCTACGAGCAGTACTTC; cdr3_aa: CAWRNGHSYEQYF
j_call: TRBJ2-7; v_call: TRBV18; clone_size: NA; d_call: TRBD1; cdr3_nt: TGTGCCAGCTCAGGACAGGGCCTAGTGAACGAGCAGTACTTC; cdr3_aa: CASSGQGLVNEQYF
j_call: TRBJ2-1; v_call: TRBV24-1; clone_size: many; d_call: NA; cdr3_nt: TGTGCCACCAGGGACAGTTCCTACAATGAGCAGTTCTTC; cdr3_aa: CATRDSSYNEQFF
j_call: TRBJ2-7; v_call: TRBV20-1; clone_size: many; d_call: NA; cdr3_nt: TGCAGTGCCGTCCGGGACGGAACCTACGAGCAGTACTTC; cdr3_aa: CSAVRDGTYEQYF
j_call: TRBJ2-2; v_call: TRBV28; clone_size: few; d_call: TRBD1; cdr3_nt: TGTGCCAGCAGCTCAGTGTACCGGGACAGGGGGTCCGGGGAGCTGTTTTTT; cdr3_aa: CASSSVYRDRGSGELFF
j_call: TRBJ2-2; v_call: TRBV5-4; clone_size: many; d_call: NA; cdr3_nt: TGTGCCAGCAGCTTGGGCGGGCCTAGGAACACCGGGGAGCTGTTTTTT; cdr3_aa: CASSLGGPRNTGELFF
j_call: TRBJ2-7; v_call: TRBV12-3/TRBV12-4; clone_size: medium-sized; d_call: TRBD1; cdr3_nt: TGTGCCAGCAGCCAGAGGACAGGGTTAGTCTACGAGCAGTACTTC; cdr3_aa: CASSQRTGLVYEQYF
j_call: TRBJ2-3; v_call: TRBV28; clone_size: NA; d_call: NA; cdr3_nt: TGTGCCAGCAGTTGGGACACCGGGGCAGATACGCAGTATTTT; cdr3_aa: CASSWDTGADTQYF
j_call: TRBJ1-5; v_call: TRBV28; clone_size: NA; d_call: NA; cdr3_nt: TGTGTCAGCAGCCAGAGTAATCAGCCCCAGCATTTT; cdr3_aa: CVSSQSNQPQHF
j_call: TRBJ2-7; v_call: TRBV3-1; clone_size: NA; d_call: NA; cdr3_nt: TGTGCCAGCAGCCAAGCGCTTGGCGAGCAGTACTTC; cdr3_aa: CASSQALGEQYF
j_call: TRBJ1-3; v_call: TRBV20-1; clone_size: many; d_call: NA; cdr3_nt: TGCAGTGCTAGGGACGGGGGAAACACCATATATTTT; cdr3_aa: CSARDGGNTIYF
j_call: TRBJ2-7; v_call: TRBV6-1; clone_size: few; d_call: NA; cdr3_nt: TGTGCCATCAGGTCCCCGGTACTAGTGGGCGAGCAGTACTTC; cdr3_aa: CAIRSPVLVGEQYF
j_call: TRBJ1-5; v_call: TRBV6-1; clone_size: few; d_call: NA; cdr3_nt: TGTGCCAGCAGCAGGTGGGGGGGAACCCCTAGCAATCAGCCCCAGCATTTT; cdr3_aa: CASSRWGGTPSNQPQHF
j_call: TRBJ1-1; v_call: TRBV18; clone_size: NA; d_call: TRBD1; cdr3_nt: TGTGCCAGCTCACTGGACAGGCTGAACACTGAAGCTTTCTTT; cdr3_aa: CASSLDRLNTEAFF
j_call: TRBJ2-7; v_call: TRBV27; clone_size: medium-sized; d_call: NA; cdr3_nt: TGTGCCAGCAGCCGATCCGGGTTCCCTAACGAGCAGTACTTC; cdr3_aa: CASSRSGFPNEQYF
j_call: TRBJ2-2; v_call: TRBV5-1; clone_size: few; d_call: TRBD2; cdr3_nt: TGCGCCAGCACCCATTTAGCGGGAGTGAACACCGGGGAGCTGTTTTTT; cdr3_aa: CASTHLAGVNTGELFF
j_call: TRBJ2-3; v_call: TRBV19; clone_size: many; d_call: TRBD1; cdr3_nt: TGTGCCAGTAGTAGAGGACAGGGCGCAGATACGCAGTATTTT; cdr3_aa: CASSRGQGADTQYF
j_call: TRBJ1-2; v_call: TRBV7-2; clone_size: NA; d_call: NA; cdr3_nt: TGTGCCAGCAGTGAAGCGGCCCGGAACTGTGGCTACACCTTC; cdr3_aa: CASSEAARNCGYTF
j_call: TRBJ1-2; v_call: TRBV2; clone_size: few; d_call: NA; cdr3_nt: TGTGCCAGCCAGGGGTACTATGGCTACACCTTC; cdr3_aa: CASQGYYGYTF
j_call: TRBJ1-2; v_call: TRBV6-2/TRBV6-3; clone_size: many; d_call: NA; cdr3_nt: TGTGCCAGCAGTTACTCGGTAGGGTATGGCTACACCTTC; cdr3_aa: CASSYSVGYGYTF
j_call: TRBJ1-4; v_call: TRBV7-2; clone_size: many; d_call: NA; cdr3_nt: TGTGCCAGCAGCTCCGCCGGGGCCCGGGGTGAAAAACTGTTTTTT; cdr3_aa: CASSSAGARGEKLFF
j_call: TRBJ1-1; v_call: TRBV3-1; clone_size: NA; d_call: NA; cdr3_nt: TGTGCCAGCAGCCAAAGTCGGGGAAGGGTGGCTTTCTTT; cdr3_aa: CASSQSRGRVAFF
j_call: TRBJ2-3; v_call: TRBV9; clone_size: many; d_call: TRBD2; cdr3_nt: TGTGCCAGCAGCGTAGGACTAGCGAGTAGCACAGATACGCAGTATTTT; cdr3_aa: CASSVGLASSTDTQYF
j_call: TRBJ2-2; v_call: TRBV20-1; clone_size: NA; d_call: NA; cdr3_nt: TGCAGTGCTTCGGACTACACGACAGTCGGGGAGCTGTTTTTT; cdr3_aa: CSASDYTTVGELFF
j_call: TRBJ2-7; v_call: TRBV6-1; clone_size: NA; d_call: TRBD2; cdr3_nt: TGTGCCAGCCTAGCGGATCCTAACACCTACGAGCAGTACTTC; cdr3_aa: CASLADPNTYEQYF
j_call: TRBJ1-1; v_call: TRBV27; clone_size: NA; d_call: NA; cdr3_nt: TGTGCCAGCACTAGAGAAGCTTTCTTT; cdr3_aa: CASTREAFF
j_call: TRBJ2-5; v_call: TRBV5-6; clone_size: NA; d_call: NA; cdr3_nt: TGTGCCAGCAGCCCTGGGACCCAGGGCAGGGCCAGATGGGGAGAGACCCAGTACTTC; cdr3_aa: CASSPGTQGRARWGETQYF
j_call: TRBJ1-5; v_call: TRBV18; clone_size: many; d_call: NA; cdr3_nt: TGTGCCAGCTCTGAACATAGCAATCAGCCCCAGCATTTT; cdr3_aa: CASSEHSNQPQHF
j_call: TRBJ2-7; v_call: TRBV20-1; clone_size: NA; d_call: NA; cdr3_nt: TGCAGTGCTAGGGGGGGACAGCGAGCCACCTACGAGCAGTACTTC; cdr3_aa: CSARGGQRATYEQYF
j_call: TRBJ2-7; v_call: TRBV5-1; clone_size: many; d_call: TRBD1; cdr3_nt: TGCGCCAGCAGCTTGGGGTATTCAGGGGGCGAGAAGCAGTACTTC; cdr3_aa: CASSLGYSGGEKQYF
j_call: TRBJ2-7; v_call: TRBV7-8; clone_size: many; d_call: NA; cdr3_nt: TGTGCCAGCAGCCTAAGGAGCTGGGAAGAACGGTCCTACGAGCAGTACTTC; cdr3_aa: CASSLRSWEERSYEQYF
j_call: TRBJ2-5; v_call: TRBV5-1; clone_size: many; d_call: TRBD2; cdr3_nt: TGCGCCAGCGGGGTGTCACTAGCGGGGCAAGAGACCCAGTACTTC; cdr3_aa: CASGVSLAGQETQYF
j_call: TRBJ2-7; v_call: TRBV6-1; clone_size: few; d_call: NA; cdr3_nt: TGTGCCAGACCCAACAGATCCTACGAGCAGTACTTC; cdr3_aa: CARPNRSYEQYF
j_call: TRBJ2-1; v_call: TRBV5-8; clone_size: many; d_call: TRBD2; cdr3_nt: TGTGCCAGCAGCCTGGGGGGGACTCCAACCTACAATGAGCAGTTCTTC; cdr3_aa: CASSLGGTPTYNEQFF
j_call: TRBJ1-1; v_call: TRBV5-1; clone_size: NA; d_call: NA; cdr3_nt: TGCGCCAGCCACCGCGGGGGAGACACTGAAGCTTTCTTT; cdr3_aa: CASHRGGDTEAFF
j_call: TRBJ1-6; v_call: TRBV3-1; clone_size: many; d_call: NA; cdr3_nt: TGTGCCAGCAGCCCGAAATGGGAGGGAGAACCCCTCCACTTT; cdr3_aa: CASSPKWEGEPLHF